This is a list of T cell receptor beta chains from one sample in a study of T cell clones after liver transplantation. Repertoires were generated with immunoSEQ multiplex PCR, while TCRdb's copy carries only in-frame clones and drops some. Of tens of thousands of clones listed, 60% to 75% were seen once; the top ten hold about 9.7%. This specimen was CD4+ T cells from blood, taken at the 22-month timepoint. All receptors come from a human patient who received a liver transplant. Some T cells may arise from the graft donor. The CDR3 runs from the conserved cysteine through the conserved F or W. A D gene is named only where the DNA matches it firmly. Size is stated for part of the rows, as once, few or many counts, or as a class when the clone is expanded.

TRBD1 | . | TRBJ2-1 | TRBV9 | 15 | CASSFGTGARNEQFF | TGTGCCAGCAGTTTTGGGACAGGGGCTCGGAATGAGCAGTTCTTC
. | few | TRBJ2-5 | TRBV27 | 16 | CASSPRGLQGQETQYF | TGTGCCAGCAGTCCCCGTGGTCTGCAGGGCCAAGAGACCCAGTACTTC
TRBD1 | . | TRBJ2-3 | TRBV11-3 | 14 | CASSRQGEPDTQYF | TGTGCCAGCAGTCGTCAGGGGGAGCCAGATACGCAGTATTTT
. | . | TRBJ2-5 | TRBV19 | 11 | CASSASGPKYF | TGTGCCAGTAGTGCGTCGGGACCGAAGTACTTC
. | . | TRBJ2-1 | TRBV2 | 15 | CASSGVGGRRNEQFF | TGTGCCAGCAGTGGAGTAGGGGGGCGTCGCAATGAGCAGTTCTTC
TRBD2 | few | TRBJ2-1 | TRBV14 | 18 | CASSPGTSGRSPHNEQFF | TGTGCCAGCAGCCCCGGGACTAGCGGTCGTTCGCCCCACAATGAGCAGTTCTTC
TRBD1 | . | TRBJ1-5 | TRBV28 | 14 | CASSPTGESQPQHF | TGTGCCAGCAGCCCCACAGGGGAGAGTCAGCCCCAGCATTTT
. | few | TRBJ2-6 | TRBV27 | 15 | CASSLPGSGANVLTF | TGTGCCAGCTCTCTTCCAGGCTCTGGGGCCAACGTCCTGACTTTC
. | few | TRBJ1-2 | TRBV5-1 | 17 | CASSWKGVGSSAGGYTF | TGCGCCAGCAGCTGGAAGGGTGTGGGGTCTTCCGCCGGTGGCTACACCTTC
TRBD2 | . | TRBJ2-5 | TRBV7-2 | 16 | CASSFGTSGGAETQYF | TGTGCCAGCAGCTTCGGGACTAGCGGGGGGGCGGAGACCCAGTACTTC
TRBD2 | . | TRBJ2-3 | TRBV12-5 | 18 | CASAPGISGGAVADTQYF | TGTGCTAGTGCCCCGGGGATTAGCGGGGGGGCAGTCGCAGATACGCAGTATTTT
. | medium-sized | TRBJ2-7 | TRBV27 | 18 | CASRENRGTMRESYEQYF | TGTGCCAGCAGAGAGAACCGGGGTACTATGAGAGAGTCCTACGAGCAGTACTTC
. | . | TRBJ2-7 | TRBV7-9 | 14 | CASSFQQTKGEQYF | TGTGCCAGCAGCTTTCAACAGACGAAGGGCGAGCAGTACTTC
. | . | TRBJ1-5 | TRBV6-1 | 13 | CASSEEVHQPQHF | TGTGCCAGCAGTGAAGAGGTTCATCAGCCCCAGCATTTT
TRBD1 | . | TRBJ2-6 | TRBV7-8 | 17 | CASSVRDRGVGANVLTF | TGTGCCAGCAGCGTCCGGGACAGGGGGGTCGGGGCCAACGTCCTGACTTTC
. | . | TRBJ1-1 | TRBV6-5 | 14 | CASRPPRLNTEAFF | TGTGCCAGCAGACCCCCGAGGTTGAACACTGAAGCTTTCTTT